The present T cell receptor (beta chain) was sequenced within a study of naive and memory T cell subsets. The study's findings and limits: In naive cells, over 95% of TCR sequences were seen only once. A clonotype means one alpha or beta sequence, not an alpha/beta pair. A few larger clonotypes appeared in naive repertoires, especially CD8, possibly memory cells re-expressing CD45RA. Diversity fell and Gini index rose from naive through CM, EM, EMRA.

In regard to this clonotype: No antigen is known for it.

Four subsets defined by CD45RA and CD27 were sorted after CD3, CD4, CD8 and live/dead staining. Both TRBC1 and TRBC2 were covered by a beta constant-region primer of two equimolar oligonucleotides. The ligated cDNA underwent four PCR rounds using SP2 and nested alpha and beta constant-region primers. Each CDR3 protein is one row after TCRdb ran MiXCR on the UMI-ligation and nested PCR reads. The data contain under 150,000 distinct CDR3 sequences, approximately 20% of them singletons. The source material was naive CD8+ T cells from blood. This TCR was recovered from a human donor in good health.

CDR3 DNA sequence: TGCAGTGCTAGGGATGAGGGACTAGCGGGGAATGAGCAGTTCTTC. Translated: CSARDEGLAGNEQFF. V usage is TRBV20-1 and J usage is TRBJ2-1, with 13 bases lining up with TRBD2. The CDR3 has 15 residues. Per the germline V gene, CDR1 is DFQATT and CDR2 is SNEGSKA (reference sequence). J gave up 7 bases and V 3 bases, and 6 bases lay outside the gene matches.